Detailed here is one T cell receptor beta chain. The data are from a study of blood T cell repertoires in COVID-19. About the study: Samples taken during acute and convalescent COVID-19 were collected in the United States, Italy and Spain.

Germline V gene lookup returns CDR1 SGHRS and CDR2 YFSETQ. V was clipped by 3 bases and J by 1 base, with 25 bases between them. This CDR3 is 19 amino acids long. In the original workflow: Researchers report that nucleated cell counts were estimated from reference gene primer amplification. Clones were sequenced by immunoSEQ multiplex PCR, and TCRdb holds only the in-frame ones, with some missing. D and trimming come from the DNA, and the V and J calls and clone size come from that table. Of 80,000 to 100,000 clones in the sample, roughly 85% were seen once. This TCR was sampled from a man aged 65-85 years with acute or convalescent COVID-19. Sample: peripheral blood. This chain links TRBV5-1 with TRBJ1-1; a weak D match, TRBD1 (5 bases). CDR3 in amino acids: CASSYPGEIPSGRNTEAFF. The CDR3 DNA reads TGCGCCAGCAGCTATCCGGGGGAGATTCCTAGTGGGCGGAACACTGAAGCTTTCTTT. The entire variable domain, with the rest obtained from reference TRBV5-1 and TRBJ1-1, is as follows: KAGVTQTPRYLIKTRGQQVTLSCSPISGHRSVSWYQQTPGQGLQFLFEYFSETQRNKGNFPGRFSGRQFSNSRSEMNVSTLELGDSALYLCASSYPGEIPSGRNTEAFFGQGTRLTVV.